One and the same sample provided the 4 T cell receptor beta chains below, sequenced in a study of blood T cell repertoires in COVID-19. Sequencing used immunoSEQ multiplex PCR; TCRdb keeps in-frame clones, though not all of them. This table has fewer than 120,000 clones, 82% appearing once. The sequencing input was peripheral blood. Receptors were obtained from a woman aged 55-69 years with acute or convalescent COVID-19.

This clone appeared once. J is TRBJ1-1 and V is TRBV7-6; D not certain. This CDR3 comprises 15 residues. Trimming removed 5 bases from V and 2 bases from J, with 15 bases in between. The germline V gene encodes CDR1 SGHVS and CDR2 FNYEAQ. CDR3 sequence reads: CASSPGPAGNTEAFF. The CDR3 region has the DNA TGTGCCAGCAGCCCCGGGCCGGCGGGTAACACTGAAGCTTTCTTT.

The chain carries TRBV11-2 and TRBJ2-2; TRBD1 is a possible D gene (5 bases). The V end was cut by 5 bases, the J end by 4 bases, with 20 bases between. Germline CDR1 SGHAT, CDR2 FQNNGV. This CDR3 comprises 17 residues. CDR3 DNA sequence: TGTGCCAGCAGCCCTCTTGGGGCAACATCCTCCACCGGGGAGCTGTTTTTT. This sequence encodes CASSPLGATSSTGELFF.

This chain connects TRBV4-2 to TRBJ1-5; D is possibly TRBD1 (5 bases). The CDR3 contains 19 residues. V was shortened by 1 base and J by 0 bases, with 19 bases between the two germline ends. Germline V gives CDR1 LGHNA, CDR2 YNFKEQ. The DNA of the CDR3 is TGTGCCAGCAGCCAAGGTGTTACAGGAAGATCGTTTAGCAATCAGCCCCAGCATTTT. Translated, it gives CASSQGVTGRSFSNQPQHF.

This chain connects TRBV7-2 to TRBJ2-7; 7 bases line up with TRBD1. Germline trimming cut 1 base from V and 7 bases from J; bases unmatched to any gene: 13. Germline V gives CDR1 SGHTA, CDR2 FQGNSA. CDR3 length: 16 amino acids. For the CDR3, the DNA is TGTGCCAGCAGCTTAGTTTGGCAGAAAGGGGGCGGGGAGCAGTACTTC. Its translation: CASSLVWQKGGGEQYF.